These 9 T cell receptor beta chains were all obtained from the same sample, sequenced in a study of tumor-infiltrating lymphocytes in primary liver carcinoma. Germline DNA was also extracted, with blood RNA taken from unsorted whole blood. TCR beta cDNA came from about 0.55 ug total RNA, primed with a constant-region primer. Libraries for TCR beta were built through three nested multiplex PCR rounds, which together made up a slightly modified ARM-PCR procedure. The first two PCR rounds used TRBV1-TRBV30 forward primers with a C-beta reverse primer, around 10 cycles each. TCRdb fed the multiplex PCR reads into MiXCR, producing one record per CDR3 protein. The sample consists of about 350,000 distinct CDR3 sequences, around 60% of them appearing once. The source material was peripheral blood. The receptors here all came from a man aged 35 to 55 with primary liver carcinoma and hepatitis B virus infection.

Ten or more counts support this clonotype. CDR3 in amino acids: CSVEVGVTSGLSYEQYF. Here the CDR3 DNA reads TGCAGCGTTGAAGTGGGCGTGACTAGCGGGCTATCCTACGAGCAGTACTTC. This chain uses TRBV29-1 with TRBJ2-7; 10 positions match TRBD2. CDR1 SQVTM and CDR2 ANQGSEA come from the germline V gene. V shed 1 base and J 1 base; nucleotides not matched to a gene: 10. The CDR3 spans 17 residues.

In this sample, this clonotype turned up a few times. The chain carries TRBV5-1 and TRBJ1-2; D ambiguous. Germline V CDR1 and CDR2: SGHRS, YFSETQ. The CDR3 has 14 amino acids. V lost 2 bases to trimming and J lost 1 base, with 9 bases between them. The CDR3 DNA reads TGCGCCAGCAGCTTAGCTGGGAATAACTATGGCTACACCTTC. Protein sequence: CASSLAGNNYGYTF. Combining the CDR3 with reference TRBV5-1 and TRBJ1-2 gives the whole variable domain KAGVTQTPRYLIKTRGQQVTLSCSPISGHRSVSWYQQTPGQGLQFLFEYFSETQRNKGNFPGRFSGRQFSNSRSEMNVSTLELGDSALYLCASSLAGNNYGYTFGSGTRLTVV.

Notes on this clonotype: The CDR3 end shows no conserved phenylalanine or tryptophan, and so a read error is likely. The DNA is left out, because the CDR3 cannot be placed on it with certainty; the CDR3 is given as TCRdb lists it. The rearrangement links TRBV11-3 to TRBJ2-1; the table calls TRBD2, which could not be checked here. Including both end residues, the CDR3 is 14 amino acids long. Looked up from germline, CDR1 is SGHNT and CDR2 is YENEEA. The CDR3 protein is CASSLSLAGNEELL.

The sample holds many counts of this clonotype. The V call is TRBV5-5, the J call TRBJ2-1, with TRBD2 matching over 11 bases. CDR3 length: 18 residues. Germline assignment: CDR1 SGHKS and CDR2 YYEKEE (reference sequence). Trimming took 1 base from V and 7 from J; bases not matched to a gene: 13. CDR3 protein: CASSLYVSGRDGGNEQFF. The CDR3, as DNA: TGTGCCAGCAGCTTGTACGTTAGCGGGAGGGACGGCGGAAATGAGCAGTTCTTC.

This chain links TRBV10-2 with TRBJ1-2; 7 bases match TRBD1. CDR1 is WSHSY, CDR2 SAAADI, per germline. V was clipped by 5 bases and J by 4 bases; unmatched bases: 13. The CDR3 is 16 amino acids. CDR3 residues: CASSKPTQGVSYGYTF. The DNA of the CDR3 is TGCGCCAGCAGTAAGCCCACTCAGGGGGTTTCCTATGGCTACACCTTC.

A remark on this clonotype: A clone one base away is much larger, so this may be a read error. The chain couples TRBV10-3 to TRBJ1-1; the match to TRBD1 covers 8 bases. Germline lookup yields CDR1 ENHRY and CDR2 SYGVKD. The CDR3 sequence is 13 residues long. CDR3 nucleotides: TGTGCCATCAGGACAGGGGACTACACTGAAGCTTCCTTT. Residues: CAIRTGDYTEASF.

V is TRBV11-2 and J is TRBJ1-2, with unresolved D. The germline V and J ends were trimmed by 10 bases and 2 bases, with 17 bases remaining between them. This CDR3 has 14 residues. CDR1 is SGHAT, CDR2 FQNNGV, per germline. The CDR3 loop reads CATHRTGKNYGYTF. For the CDR3, the DNA is TGTGCCACCCACCGGACTGGAAAGAACTATGGCTACACCTTC.

The gene calls are TRBV28 and TRBJ2-7; D might be TRBD1 or TRBD2, each matching 5 bases. The V gene's germline CDR1 is MDHEN and CDR2 SYDVKM. The CDR3 spans 14 residues. The ends were cut back, 5 bases at V and 4 bases at J, with 15 bases in the middle. CDR3 DNA: TGTGCCAGCAGTGGAGGTGGAGAGGGGTACGAGCAGTACTTC. Translating it yields CASSGGGEGYEQYF.

A remark on this clonotype: Possible read error: a much larger clone is one base away. The chain links TRBV12-3 or TRBV12-4 to TRBJ2-7; 10 nucleotides line up with TRBD1. The CDR3 has 14 amino acids. CDR3 DNA: TGTGCCAGCACCACGGACAGGGGGGGGTACGAGGAGTACTTC. Its protein is CASTTDRGGYEEYF.